The 14 T cell receptor beta chains below come from one sample, sequenced in a study of human T cells and chemical hapten exposure. Time point meaning: patch test 1, 2 weeks after DPC sensitization. The sample's treatment: therapeutic diphenylcyclopropenone sensitization with weekly scalp DPC. TCRdb re-called the RACE reads through MiXCR, storing one row per CDR3 protein. The sample shows about 340,000 distinct CDR3 sequences, around 7% of them seen only once. Sequenced here: whole blood, sampled in connection with sensitization to the hapten diphenylcyclopropenone (DPC). These receptors all stem from a woman aged 18-30 years with alopecia areata. Some clones in this sample may be carry-over from other donors' samples.

This clonotype was observed a handful of times. This chain joins TRBV20-1 and TRBJ2-7, with a weak D call TRBD1 (6 bases). This CDR3 spans 15 amino acids. V lost 5 bases, J lost 5 bases, and 22 bases lay in between. Germline V gene sequence: CDR1 DFQATT, CDR2 SNEGSKA (reference sequence). Here the CDR3 reads CSAAPGATHPHEQYF. The CDR3, as DNA: TGCAGTGCTGCCCCAGGGGCAACCCACCCCCACGAGCAGTACTTC.

This clonotype has only a few counts. The V call is TRBV5-1, the J call TRBJ1-2; D unclear. The CDR3 sequence is 14 residues long. Trimming stripped 2 bases from V and 7 bases from J, with 15 bases between. Germline CDR1 SGHRS, CDR2 YFSETQ. CDR3 residues: CASSFDGEVGGYTF. In DNA, the CDR3 is TGCGCCAGCAGCTTTGATGGGGAAGTCGGTGGCTACACCTTC.

V usage is TRBV6-6 and J usage is TRBJ2-7, with 8 bases fitting TRBD2. The V gene's germline CDR1 is MNHNY and CDR2 SVGAGI (reference sequence). This CDR3 is built from 15 residues. The V segment lost 2 bases and the J segment 6 bases; nucleotides outside the gene matches: 9. Here the CDR3 DNA reads TGTGCCAGCAGTTACCCGCTCGCGGGGGGAACCGAGCAGTACTTC. Amino acid sequence: CASSYPLAGGTEQYF.

Only a few counts were recorded for this clonotype. The J gene is TRBJ1-5, the V gene TRBV18; D is perhaps TRBD1 (5 bases). This CDR3 region has 17 residues. Germline CDR1 and CDR2: KGHSH and LQKENI. V dropped 3 bases and J dropped 1 base, with 16 bases sitting between them. The CDR3 DNA sequence: TGTGCCAGCTCACCCCTCAGGGCGATTGGAAGCAATCAGCCCCAGCATTTT. This gives the protein CASSPLRAIGSNQPQHF.

The sample holds a few counts of this clonotype. V and J are TRBV7-9 and TRBJ2-7; D may match TRBD1 or TRBD2 (5 bases each). Germline V lookup: CDR1 SEHNR, CDR2 FQNEAQ (reference sequence). V gave up 5 bases and J gave up 5 bases, with 22 bases separating them. The CDR3 length is 16 residues. For the CDR3, the DNA is TGTGCCAGCAGCCCTAGCTTTAAAGGGGAGTGGGACGAGCAGTACTTC. Translated, it gives CASSPSFKGEWDEQYF.

In this sample, this clonotype turned up many times. The chain has TRBV6-2 or TRBV6-3 and TRBJ2-7; D might be TRBD1 or TRBD2, each matching 6 bases. The CDR3 runs 15 residues. CDR1 and CDR2 (germline): MNHEY, SVGEGT. V was clipped by 8 bases and J by 0 bases, with 17 bases between them. The CDR3 DNA reads TGTGCCAGCTGGGGGGCCACAGCGAACTCCTACGAGCAGTACTTC. Its translation: CASWGATANSYEQYF.

The chain joins TRBV7-8 to TRBJ1-4; unclear D gene. Trimming removed 1 base from V and 0 bases from J, with 15 bases in between. Germline lookup yields CDR1 SGHVS and CDR2 FQNEAQ. The length of the CDR3 is 18 residues. This CDR3 is CASSLGFSIQTTNEKLFF. CDR3 in DNA: TGTGCCAGCAGCTTAGGTTTTTCCATCCAAACAACTAATGAAAAACTGTTTTTT.

In its sample, this clonotype was seen a few times. The rearrangement uses TRBV10-3 and TRBJ2-7; perhaps TRBD2 as D (5 bases). The CDR3 consists of 12 residues. Trimming removed 8 bases at V and 3 bases at J, with 11 bases between. In germline, CDR1 is ENHRY, CDR2 SYGVKD. CDR3 sequence reads: CAIGQTIYEQYF. The DNA of the CDR3 is TGTGCCATCGGGCAGACTATCTACGAGCAGTACTTC.

Ten or more counts support this clonotype. This chain links TRBV27 with TRBJ2-3, with 8 bases fitting TRBD1. The CDR3 loop spans 16 amino acids. Germline V gene lookup returns CDR1 MNHEY and CDR2 SMNVEV (reference sequence). J lost 1 base, V lost 4 bases, and 7 bases had no gene match. The CDR3 reads CASSSLWGQGTDTQYF. Here the CDR3 DNA reads TGTGCCAGCAGTTCTCTTTGGGGACAGGGCACAGATACGCAGTATTTT.

This clonotype appeared a few times. The chain joins TRBV14 to TRBJ1-3; D not resolved. The ends were cut back, 2 bases at V and 0 bases at J, with 14 bases in the middle. Germline V gives CDR1 SGHDN, CDR2 FVKESK. The CDR3 covers 17 residues. CDR3 in amino acids: CASSQRVEVNSGNTIYF. Written as DNA, the CDR3 is TGTGCCAGCAGCCAAAGAGTCGAGGTGAACTCTGGAAACACCATATATTTT.

The chain joins TRBV20-1 to TRBJ2-5; D uncertain. This CDR3 spans 12 amino acids. Germline assignment: CDR1 DFQATT and CDR2 SNEGSKA (reference sequence). With 2 bases removed from V and 5 bases from J, the gap between germline ends came to 9 bases. For the CDR3, the DNA is TGCAGTGCTAGAAGCAAAGCGGAGACCCAGTACTTC. This gives the protein CSARSKAETQYF.

The CDR3: CASSWADSMNTEAFF. DNA of the CDR3: TGTGCCAGCAGCTGGGCGGACAGCATGAACACTGAAGCTTTCTTT. The chain links TRBV5-5 to TRBJ1-1, with D possibly TRBD1 on 6 matching bases. The CDR3 sequence is 15 residues long. V lost 3 bases, J lost 0 bases, and 12 bases lay in between. CDR1 SGHKS and CDR2 YYEKEE come from the germline V gene (reference sequence).

The rearrangement uses TRBV18 and TRBJ2-3, with 8 bases that match TRBD2. J gave up 4 bases and V 5 bases, and 8 bases lay outside the gene matches. The CDR3 is 15 residues long. Germline CDR1 reads KGHSH; CDR2 reads LQKENI. In DNA, the CDR3 is TGTGCCAGCTCATGGGCGGGGGGCCAACCAGATACGCAGTATTTT. Translated: CASSWAGGQPDTQYF.

The table lists this clonotype with many counts. The chain recombines TRBV27 with TRBJ2-3, with no clear D. This CDR3 comprises 15 residues. Germline lookup yields CDR1 MNHEY and CDR2 SMNVEV (reference sequence). V dropped 2 bases and J dropped 0 bases, with 9 bases sitting between them. This CDR3 is CASSLLVDSTDTQYF. As DNA, the CDR3 is TGTGCCAGCAGTTTACTCGTCGACAGCACAGATACGCAGTATTTT.